This TCR beta chain was identified during a study of T cell repertoires in cytomegalovirus infection. Study information: Indications of both CMV infection and matching HLA type were provided by public TCR beta signatures.

This clonotype was seen more than once but under ten times. What it binds is unknown. Study-level results: Cumulative public TCR beta family frequency identified carriers of CMV plus the relevant HLA. CMV-specific TCR beta clonotypes restricted by HLA-C dominated the ex vivo response.

Germline V gene sequence: CDR1 SGHTA, CDR2 FQGNSA. Trimming took off 5 bases at V and 0 bases at J, with 17 bases between the two ends. The CDR3 sequence is 17 residues long. TCRdb ran MiXCR on the reads and lists one entry per CDR3 protein. This sample carries 150,000 to 200,000 distinct CDR3 sequences, about 30% of them seen once, and the ten largest clones take 30% to 35%. The sample taken for sequencing was PBMCs. This TCR was recovered from a human donor in good health (CMV status not recorded). Some clones in this sample may be carry-over from other donors' samples. The gene calls are TRBV7-2 and TRBJ1-5; D may be TRBD1 (5 bases). In DNA, the CDR3 is TGTGCCAGCAGCGGGCTAGGGAGGGACCTTAGCAATCAGCCCCAGCATTTT. It yields the protein CASSGLGRDLSNQPQHF.